A selection of T cell receptor beta chains follows, all from one sample in a study of cytomegalovirus exposure and HLA in healthy donors. The repertoire was sequenced with immunoSEQ multiplex PCR; TCRdb's copy has only in-frame clones and lacks some. This repertoire shows about 220,000 clones, roughly 84% found once; its top ten account for over 12%. The source material was PBMCs. The origin of the receptors is a woman in her twenties or thirties in good health and CMV-seropositive. Each CDR3 is given with its conserved first and last residue. A D gene is named only where the DNA matches it firmly. Clone size, where shown, is once, few, many, or a class for clones that have expanded.

D gene	CDR3 length	clone size	V gene	J gene	CDR3 protein	CDR3 DNA
TRBD1	13	once	TRBV19	TRBJ1-5	CATKGQGSQPQHF	TGTGCCACAAAAGGACAGGGGAGTCAGCCCCAGCATTTT
-	14	-	TRBV30	TRBJ2-5	CAWRLAGRVETQYF	TGTGCCTGGAGACTGGCGGGCCGAGTCGAGACCCAGTACTTC
TRBD1	16	-	TRBV18	TRBJ1-2	CASSPRPGTGAGGYTF	TGTGCCAGCTCACCTCGTCCCGGGACAGGGGCCGGCGGCTACACCTTC
-	14	-	TRBV5-4	TRBJ1-1	CASSTGGGGTEAFF	TGTGCCAGCAGCACCGGGGGGGGAGGGACTGAAGCTTTCTTT
-	16	-	TRBV6-1	TRBJ1-5	CASSEFSDTSNQPQHF	TGTGCCAGCAGTGAATTTTCGGACACTAGCAATCAGCCCCAGCATTTT
-	15	once	TRBV6-5	TRBJ2-6	CASRIGGSGANVLTF	TGTGCCAGCAGAATAGGGGGCTCTGGGGCCAACGTCCTGACTTTC
TRBD1	17	-	TRBV13	TRBJ2-7	CASSLSGIRGSSYEQYF	TGTGCCAGCAGCCTAAGCGGCATCAGGGGGAGCTCCTACGAGCAGTACTTC
-	11	-	TRBV28	TRBJ1-2	CASRQNYGYTF	TGTGCCAGCAGGCAGAACTATGGCTACACCTTC
-	12	-	TRBV4-1	TRBJ2-7	CASSLPGDEQYF	TGCGCCAGCAGCCTCCCTGGTGACGAGCAGTACTTC
-	13	-	TRBV30	TRBJ1-1	CARNREPTTEAFF	TGTGCACGTAACAGGGAGCCAACCACTGAAGCTTTCTTT
-	13	-	TRBV11-2	TRBJ2-1	CASSLKWYDWQFF	TGTGCCAGCAGCTTGAAATGGTACGACTGGCAGTTCTTC
TRBD1	14	-	TRBV6-1	TRBJ1-5	CASSGQGAGQPQHF	TGTGCCAGCAGTGGACAGGGGGCGGGTCAGCCCCAGCATTTT
TRBD2	16	-	TRBV4-1	TRBJ2-7	CASSQDLAGTPYEQYF	TGCGCCAGCAGCCAAGATTTAGCGGGGACACCCTACGAGCAGTACTTC
-	16	-	TRBV5-1	TRBJ1-5	CASSPGDTQGGQPQHF	TGCGCCAGCAGCCCCGGGGACACCCAAGGGGGTCAGCCCCAGCATTTT
TRBD2	15	-	TRBV15	TRBJ2-1	CATSQIAGVSNEQFF	TGTGCCACCAGCCAAATAGCGGGAGTAAGCAATGAGCAGTTCTTC
-	14	-	TRBV30	TRBJ2-3	CAWWVAGPTDTQYF	TGTGCCTGGTGGGTCGCTGGGCCCACAGATACGCAGTATTTT
-	15	-	TRBV15	TRBJ1-5	CATSRGGGSNQPQHF	TGTGCCACCAGCAGAGGTGGGGGGAGCAATCAGCCCCAGCATTTT
-	17	-	TRBV7-7	TRBJ2-2	CASSSHLPRLGTGELFF	TGTGCTAGCAGCTCTCACCTACCTCGGTTGGGCACCGGGGAGCTGTTTTTT
-	15	-	TRBV6-5	TRBJ1-3	CASRKQGNSGNTIYF	TGTGCCAGCAGAAAACAGGGCAACTCTGGAAACACCATATATTTT
-	16	-	TRBV27	TRBJ1-4	CASSPDFPSRGEKLFF	TGTGCCAGCAGCCCGGACTTCCCATCAAGGGGAGAAAAACTGTTTTTT